These 13 T cell receptor beta chains originate from one sample sequenced in a study of PD-L1 blockade in urothelial cancer. Sample time point: pretreatment peripheral blood. Only in-frame clones appear in the TCRdb table, and some are missing; sequencing was by immunoSEQ multiplex PCR. The top ten clones hold roughly 15% of a sample with around 34,000 clones, 85% of them seen once. The sequences come from PBMCs, collected around atezolizumab (anti-PD-L1) treatment. These receptors came from a man aged 80 or over with urothelial cancer.

This sequence joins TRBV10-3 and TRBJ2-5, with a weak D call TRBD2 (6 bases). CDR3 length equals 15 residues. Trimming took 10 bases from V and 1 from J, leaving 19 bases between them. Germline lookup yields CDR1 ENHRY and CDR2 SYGVKD. CDR3 sequence reads: CASSQTGGAQETQYF. The CDR3 DNA follows: TGTGCCAGCAGCCAAACGGGCGGGGCCCAAGAGACCCAGTACTTC.

The chain is built from TRBV19 and TRBJ2-2, with 9 bases fitting TRBD1. The trim removed 1 base at V and 5 bases at J, leaving 14 bases unmatched. CDR3 length: 19 amino acids. Germline V lookup: CDR1 LNHDA, CDR2 SQIVND (reference sequence). The CDR3, as DNA: TGTGCCAGTAGTATAGGATGGGACAGGGTGGACAGAACGACCGGGGAGCTGTTTTTT. Protein: CASSIGWDRVDRTTGELFF.

V is TRBV9 and J is TRBJ2-3; TRBD2 agrees at 7 bases. V gave up 0 bases and J gave up 6 bases; unmatched junction bases: 7. CDR1 is SGDLS and CDR2 is YYNGEE in the germline V gene. This CDR3 is 15 amino acids long. The CDR3 nucleotides are TGTGCCAGCAGCGTAGATCGCGGGGGAGGGGATACGCAGTATTTT. Translation: CASSVDRGGGDTQYF.

Note on this clone: Other DNA sequences from this sample encode an identical CDR3 as well. The rearrangement links TRBV4-2 to TRBJ2-1; 10 positions match TRBD2. This CDR3 has 16 residues. The trim removed 4 bases at V and 4 bases at J, leaving 7 bases unmatched. CDR1 and CDR2 from the germline V gene are LGHNA and YNFKEQ. CDR3 region: CASSRTTSGDYNEQFF. The CDR3 bases are TGTGCCAGCAGCCGGACCACTAGCGGGGATTACAATGAGCAGTTCTTC.

The V gene is TRBV7-9, the J gene TRBJ2-3; 7 bases fit TRBD1. The V segment lost 3 bases and the J segment 1 base; nucleotides outside the gene matches: 10. Germline CDR1 SEHNR, CDR2 FQNEAQ (reference sequence). The CDR3 extends over 17 amino acids. The CDR3 reads CASSFGPTGVRTDTQYF. The CDR3 DNA follows: TGTGCCAGCAGCTTCGGCCCAACAGGGGTCCGCACAGATACGCAGTATTTT.

The chain uses TRBV6-4 and TRBJ1-1; a weak D match, TRBD1 (5 bases). Germline values: CDR1 MRHNA, CDR2 SNTAGT. V was clipped by 4 bases and J by 5 bases, with 11 bases between them. The CDR3 covers 13 residues. This CDR3 is CASSARVGTEAFF. The DNA for the CDR3 is TGTGCCAGCAGTGCCAGGGTGGGGACTGAAGCTTTCTTT.

V is TRBV5-1 and J is TRBJ1-2; 7 bases fit TRBD1. From germline, CDR1 is SGHRS and CDR2 YFSETQ. The trim removed 4 bases at V and 6 bases at J, leaving 3 bases unmatched. The CDR3 covers 12 residues. The DNA for the CDR3 is TGCGCCAGCAGCGGGACAGAGGATGGCTACACCTTC. It specifies CASSGTEDGYTF.

The DNA for the CDR3 is TGTGCCAGTAGTCCGCCAGGGGGGAACCCCTCTGGGGCCAACGTCCTGACTTTC. As protein: CASSPPGGNPSGANVLTF. This chain connects TRBV19 to TRBJ2-6; possibly TRBD1 for D (7 bases). V lost 5 bases and J lost 0, with 17 bases in between. The V gene's germline CDR1 is LNHDA and CDR2 SQIVND (reference sequence). CDR3 length: 18 residues.

This chain connects TRBV28 to TRBJ2-7, with D tentatively TRBD1 (6 bases). Germline V gene lookup returns CDR1 MDHEN and CDR2 SYDVKM. The CDR3 runs 15 residues. V was pared by 5 bases and J by 0 bases, with 14 bases between. In DNA form, the CDR3 reads TGTGCCAGCAGTCCTACCGGACAGAACTCCTACGAGCAGTACTTC. Its protein product is CASSPTGQNSYEQYF.

The chain joins TRBV10-3 to TRBJ1-3; 7 positions agree with TRBD1. This CDR3 comprises 13 residues. J lost 2 bases, V lost 10 bases, and 5 bases had no gene match. The germline V gene has CDR1 ENHRY and CDR2 SYGVKD. The CDR3 protein is CATQQGTGNTIYF. The CDR3 bases are TGTGCCACACAACAGGGGACTGGAAACACCATATATTTT.

The chain employs TRBV6-6 and TRBJ1-5; a weak D match, TRBD1 (5 bases). Germline V gene sequence: CDR1 MNHNY, CDR2 SVGAGI (reference sequence). There are 13 residues in the CDR3. V lost 7 bases and J lost 7, with 14 bases in between. The CDR3, as DNA: TGTGCCAGCACCACCCCGGGGGAACAGCCCCAGCATTTT. Translated, it gives CASTTPGEQPQHF.

V gene TRBV2 combines with J gene TRBJ2-1, with TRBD1 as a possible D gene (7 bases). In germline, CDR1 is SNHLY, CDR2 FYNNEI. There are 13 residues in the CDR3. The V end lost 6 bases, the J end lost 5 bases, and 11 bases lay between the germline ends. For the CDR3, the DNA is TGTGCCAGCAGGGCGGGACAGAACAATGAGCAGTTCTTC. Its protein product is CASRAGQNNEQFF.

This chain uses TRBV11-2 with TRBJ2-2; 9 positions agree with TRBD2. Germline CDR1 and CDR2: SGHAT and FQNNGV. This CDR3 has 16 amino acids. V lost 0 bases and J lost 7; bases outside the gene matches: 6. CDR3 region: CASSLEGGRASGELFF. As DNA, the CDR3 is TGTGCCAGCAGCTTAGAAGGCGGGAGGGCCAGCGGGGAGCTGTTTTTT.